The entry below describes one TCR beta chain. Its antigen is undetermined. Using immunoSEQ multiplex PCR, the repertoire was profiled, and TCRdb retains in-frame clones only, with some absent. The repertoire holds about 360,000 clones, with about nine tenths as singletons. This sample was taken from a study of cytomegalovirus exposure and HLA in healthy donors. Broader study findings: One later analysis, an examination of the 120 or so validation repertoires, found that first-cohort TCR clusters tended to co-occur in them. The CMV antigen specificity of a few CMV-associated chains was confirmed through in vitro analysis.

The sequencing sample was made of PBMCs. This TCR was sampled from a woman under 30 in good health and CMV-seronegative.

CDR3 loop: CASSSTPGERETYNEQFF. The CDR3, as DNA: TGTGCCAGCAGCTCAACGCCTGGGGAGCGGGAAACCTACAATGAGCAGTTCTTC. The chain is built from TRBV9 and TRBJ2-1; 7 nucleotides line up with TRBD2. The junction had 15 bases not matched to a gene; V was cut back by 4 bases and J by 2 bases. Germline-derived CDR1 and CDR2 are SGDLS and YYNGEE. This CDR3 spans 18 amino acids.